Below are 5 T cell receptor beta chains sequenced from a single sample in a study of blood T cell repertoires in COVID-19. TCRdb keeps only in-frame clones here, not all; method: immunoSEQ multiplex PCR. The sample yields about 250,000 clones, just over 85% seen once. The sample taken for sequencing was peripheral blood. These receptors came from a man aged 80 or over with acute or convalescent COVID-19.

The rearrangement uses TRBV5-8 and TRBJ1-2; maybe TRBD1 (5 bases). CDR3 length: 15 residues. Germline values: CDR1 SGHTS, CDR2 YDEGEE. V was trimmed by 2 bases and J by 0 bases, leaving 11 bases between them. The DNA of the CDR3 is TGTGCCAGCAGCTTAGGGACTGTCGCTAACTATGGCTACACCTTC. As protein: CASSLGTVANYGYTF.

The V call is TRBV14, the J call TRBJ1-1; TRBD1 might be the D (5 bases). The CDR3 runs to 16 residues. With 1 base removed from V and 3 bases from J, the gap between germline ends came to 15 bases. Germline V lookup: CDR1 SGHDN, CDR2 FVKESK. The CDR3 reads CASSQVGGMMDTEAFF. The DNA for the CDR3 is TGTGCCAGCAGCCAAGTGGGGGGGATGATGGACACTGAAGCTTTCTTT. The variable domain in full, with the rest retrieved from reference TRBV14 and TRBJ1-1, is EAGVTQFPSHSVIEKGQTVTLRCDPISGHDNLYWYRRVMGKEIKFLLHFVKESKQDESGMPNNRFLAERTGGTYSTLKVQPAELEDSGVYFCASSQVGGMMDTEAFFGQGTRLTVV.

J is TRBJ1-5 and V is TRBV3-1 (or the pseudogene TRBV3-2); D remains unclear. Germline V gives CDR1 LGHDT, CDR2 YNNKEL (reference sequence). The CDR3 runs to 12 residues. Between the trimmed V and J ends, which lost 3 bases and 9 bases, there was a span of 9 bases. The CDR3 is CASSHFNGPQHF. CDR3 DNA sequence: TGTGCCAGCAGCCATTTCAACGGGCCCCAGCATTTT.

The V and J genes are TRBV28 and TRBJ2-7; 7 bases fit TRBD1. This CDR3 is 11 amino acids long. J gave up 6 bases and V 4 bases, and 0 bases lay outside the gene matches. The germline gives CDR1 MDHEN, CDR2 SYDVKM. The CDR3 DNA is TGTGCCAGCAGTTCAGGGGGCGAGCAGTACTTC. Protein product: CASSSGGEQYF.

V is TRBV7-3 and J is TRBJ2-1; D gene unclear. CDR3 length: 17 residues. V shed 0 bases and J shed 5 bases, with 17 bases lying between them. From germline, CDR1 is SGHTA and CDR2 FQGTGA. CDR3 sequence (DNA): TGTGCCAGCAGCTTAACTGAGGTGGTAGGCGTAAACAATGAGCAGTTCTTC. It is translated as CASSLTEVVGVNNEQFF.